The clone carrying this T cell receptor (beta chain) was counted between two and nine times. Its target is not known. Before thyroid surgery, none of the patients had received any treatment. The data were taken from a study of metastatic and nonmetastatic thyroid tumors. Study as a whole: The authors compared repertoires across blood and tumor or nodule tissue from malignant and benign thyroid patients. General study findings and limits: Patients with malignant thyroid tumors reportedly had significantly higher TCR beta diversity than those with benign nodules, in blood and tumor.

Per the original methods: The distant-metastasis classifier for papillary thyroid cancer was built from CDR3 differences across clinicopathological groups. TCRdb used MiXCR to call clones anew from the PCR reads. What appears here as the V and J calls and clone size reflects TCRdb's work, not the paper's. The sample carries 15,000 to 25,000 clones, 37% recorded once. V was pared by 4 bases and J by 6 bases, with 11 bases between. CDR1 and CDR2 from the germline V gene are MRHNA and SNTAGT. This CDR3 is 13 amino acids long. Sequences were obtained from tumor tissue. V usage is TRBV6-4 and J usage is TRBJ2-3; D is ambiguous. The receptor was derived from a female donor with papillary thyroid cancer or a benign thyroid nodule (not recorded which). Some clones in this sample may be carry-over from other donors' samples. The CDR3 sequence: CASSGGPRDTQYF. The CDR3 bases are TGTGCCAGCAGTGGAGGTCCCCGCGATACGCAGTATTTT.